These 25 T cell receptor beta chains share one sample of origin, sequenced in a study of cytomegalovirus exposure and HLA in healthy donors. 13 Jbeta primers and 60 Vbeta primers were used for the PCR. Sequenced by immunoSEQ multiplex PCR; TCRdb stores in-frame clones only, minus some. Among about 160,000 clones listed, about 83% were seen once. The sample was PBMCs. These TCRs come from a woman in her twenties or thirties in good health and CMV-seronegative.

The table lists this clone with a few counts. The chain recombines TRBV7-9 with TRBJ2-6; D is uncertain. Germline CDR1 and CDR2: SEHNR and FQNEAQ (reference sequence). CDR3 length equals 16 residues. Trimming left V 5 bases short and J 0 bases short, with 11 bases between. This chain's CDR3 is CASSAPWPSGANVLTF. For the CDR3, the DNA is TGTGCCAGCAGCGCCCCCTGGCCCTCTGGGGCCAACGTCCTGACTTTC. Drawing the rest from reference TRBV7-9 and TRBJ2-6, the complete variable domain is DTGVSQNPRHKITKRGQNVTFRCDPISEHNRLYWYRQTLGQGPEFLTYFQNEAQLEKSRLLSDRFSAERPKGSFSTLEIQRTEQGDSAMYLCASSAPWPSGANVLTFGAGSRLTVL.

The chain joins TRBV9 to TRBJ1-2; the match to TRBD1 covers 10 bases. V was pared by 3 bases and J by 10 bases, with 6 bases of the junction left unmatched. The CDR3 loop spans 13 amino acids. Germline V gene sequence: CDR1 SGDLS, CDR2 YYNGEE. The CDR3 DNA is TGTGCCAGCAGCGGACCGACAGGGGGCGCCTACACCTTC. Protein sequence: CASSGPTGGAYTF.

The V call is TRBV18, the J call TRBJ2-1; 9 nucleotides align to TRBD2. V lost 3 bases to trimming and J lost 15 bases; unmatched junction nucleotides: 9. Germline-derived CDR1 and CDR2 are KGHSH and LQKENI. The CDR3 totals 13 residues. CDR3 sequence: CASSPTPGLALFF. CDR3 in DNA: TGTGCCAGCTCACCGACCCCGGGACTAGCTCTGTTCTTC.

This rearrangement joins TRBV7-9 to TRBJ2-5; no firm D call. This CDR3 has 14 residues. CDR1 is SEHNR, CDR2 FQNEAQ, per germline (reference sequence). Trimming took 6 bases from V and 5 from J, leaving 16 bases between them. Here the CDR3 reads CASSSLVAGETQYF. DNA for the CDR3: TGTGCCAGCAGTTCTTTGGTCGCCGGGGAGACCCAGTACTTC.

Only a few counts were recorded for this clone. J is TRBJ1-1 and V is TRBV6-5; no firm D call. Germline V gene lookup returns CDR1 MNHEY and CDR2 SVGAGI. The CDR3 contains 14 residues. V lost 2 bases and J lost 1, with 8 bases in between. The CDR3 DNA sequence: TGTGCCAGCAGTTACCCGGGAACGAACACTGAAGCTTTCTTT. It is translated as CASSYPGTNTEAFF.

This chain uses TRBV28 with TRBJ1-1, with D uncertain. Per germline, CDR1 MDHEN and CDR2 SYDVKM. V lost 4 bases, J lost 4 bases, and 10 bases lay in between. This CDR3 contains 13 residues. CDR3 in DNA: TGTGCCAGCAGTTCCCCCCTCCGCACTGAAGCTTTCTTT. Amino acid sequence: CASSSPLRTEAFF.

This sequence joins TRBV28 and TRBJ2-7; TRBD2 aligns across 11 bases. The junction had 10 bases not matched to a gene; V was cut back by 2 bases and J by 7 bases. Germline values: CDR1 MDHEN, CDR2 SYDVKM. The CDR3 runs to 16 residues. CDR3 bases: TGTGCCAGCAGTTTAATCACTAGCGGGAGTCTTAGAGAGCAGTACTTC. Protein: CASSLITSGSLREQYF.

The chain carries TRBV5-6 and TRBJ1-1; no firm D call. Per germline, CDR1 SGHDT and CDR2 YYEEEE. Trimming pared 0 bases from V and 2 bases from J, leaving 8 bases between. CDR3 size: 14 residues. This CDR3 reads CASSLGYSNTEAFF. CDR3 in DNA: TGTGCCAGCAGCTTGGGTTACAGTAACACTGAAGCTTTCTTT.

This chain uses TRBV5-1 with TRBJ2-3; no clear D gene. V dropped 1 base and J dropped 0 bases, with 9 bases sitting between them. There are 15 residues in the CDR3. Germline loops: CDR1 SGHRS, CDR2 YFSETQ. CDR3 nucleotides: TGCGCCAGCAGCTTGCCCCTCGGTAGCACAGATACGCAGTATTTT. Its protein product is CASSLPLGSTDTQYF.

V gene TRBV27 combines with J gene TRBJ2-2; 10 nucleotides line up with TRBD2. This CDR3 has 15 residues. CDR1 MNHEY and CDR2 SMNVEV come from the germline V gene (reference sequence). V shed 2 bases and J 6 bases; nucleotides not matched to a gene: 3. In DNA form, the CDR3 reads TGTGCCAGCAGTTTAAGCGGGAGGGTTCCCGGGGAGCTGTTTTTT. Its translation: CASSLSGRVPGELFF.

The V gene is TRBV7-9, the J gene TRBJ2-7, with a weak D call TRBD1 (8 bases). This CDR3 is 15 amino acids long. V was pared by 5 bases and J by 4 bases, with 18 bases between. Germline assignment: CDR1 SEHNR and CDR2 FQNEAQ (reference sequence). The CDR3 sequence: CASSRPDREGYEQYF. Written as DNA, the CDR3 is TGTGCCAGCAGCCGGCCGGACAGGGAGGGGTACGAGCAGTACTTC.

This clone was detected a few times. This chain connects TRBV25-1 to TRBJ1-1; tentative D call: TRBD1 (5 bases). Germline V lookup: CDR1 MGHDK, CDR2 SYGVNS. With 6 bases removed from V and 4 bases from J, the gap between germline ends came to 15 bases. This CDR3 region has 14 residues. CDR3 loop: CASSHTLGLTEAFF. The CDR3 coding sequence is TGTGCCAGCAGCCATACCTTGGGGCTCACTGAAGCTTTCTTT.

The chain couples TRBV19 to TRBJ2-5; perhaps TRBD1 as D (5 bases). This CDR3 has 15 residues. V dropped 3 bases and J dropped 0 bases, with 11 bases sitting between them. The germline V gene encodes CDR1 LNHDA and CDR2 SQIVND (reference sequence). This CDR3 reads CASSMGLANQETQYF. Written as DNA, the CDR3 is TGTGCCAGTAGTATGGGGCTCGCTAACCAAGAGACCCAGTACTTC.

The gene calls are TRBV30 and TRBJ2-7; 8 bases agree with TRBD1. Germline CDR1 and CDR2: GTSNPN and SVGIG (reference sequence). V shed 2 bases and J 6 bases; nucleotides not matched to a gene: 9. This CDR3 spans 14 amino acids. The CDR3 here is CAWSRQGPPREQYF. In DNA form, the CDR3 reads TGTGCCTGGAGTCGACAGGGGCCACCTCGCGAGCAGTACTTC.

V is TRBV2 and J is TRBJ2-5, with 12 bases lining up with TRBD2. With V trimmed by 7 bases and J by 7 bases, 16 bases remained unmatched. The CDR3 runs to 17 residues. The germline gives CDR1 SNHLY, CDR2 FYNNEI. CDR3 nucleotides: TGTGCCAGCAATCCACTAGCGGGGGGCCCGGTCGGCGGGACCCAGTACTTC. It yields the protein CASNPLAGGPVGGTQYF.

The V call is TRBV4-1, the J call TRBJ1-2; D not resolved. The CDR3 contains 16 residues. Trimming shortened V by 0 bases and J by 1 base, and 12 bases separated the two germline ends. Germline V gene sequence: CDR1 MGHRA, CDR2 YSYEKL. CDR3 sequence: CASSQDFTTNNYGYTF. The CDR3 DNA reads as TGCGCCAGCAGCCAAGATTTCACTACTAATAACTATGGCTACACCTTC.

The table lists this clone with a count of one. The rearrangement uses TRBV18 and TRBJ2-5; maybe TRBD1 (5 bases). Trimming removed 6 bases from V and 3 bases from J, with 11 bases in between. The germline gives CDR1 KGHSH, CDR2 LQKENI. CDR3 length equals 13 residues. The DNA of the CDR3 is TGTGCCAGCTCGCATGGGGCGGAAGAGACCCAGTACTTC. It translates to CASSHGAEETQYF.

The sample holds one count of this clone. The chain joins TRBV5-1 to TRBJ2-1; 8 bases fit TRBD1. CDR3 size: 15 residues. Per germline, CDR1 SGHRS and CDR2 YFSETQ. V shed 2 bases, J shed 6 bases, and the junction held 7 bases outside the gene matches. This chain's CDR3 is CASSFRGQLANEQFF. The CDR3 bases are TGCGCCAGCAGCTTCAGGGGGCAACTCGCCAATGAGCAGTTCTTC.

This chain uses TRBV5-1 with TRBJ2-1; 10 nucleotides match TRBD2. The CDR3 totals 17 residues. Germline CDR1 reads SGHRS; CDR2 reads YFSETQ. V lost 1 base, J lost 6 bases, and 10 bases stayed unmatched. CDR3 in amino acids: CASSLLVSGRAGNEQFF. The CDR3 DNA reads as TGCGCCAGCAGCTTGTTAGTGAGCGGGAGGGCCGGCAATGAGCAGTTCTTC. The full variable domain, completed using reference TRBV5-1 and TRBJ2-1, is KAGVTQTPRYLIKTRGQQVTLSCSPISGHRSVSWYQQTPGQGLQFLFEYFSETQRNKGNFPGRFSGRQFSNSRSEMNVSTLELGDSALYLCASSLLVSGRAGNEQFFGPGTRLTVL.

This chain joins TRBV7-9 and TRBJ2-5; D might be TRBD2 (6 bases). Looked up from germline, CDR1 is SEHNR and CDR2 is FQNEAQ (reference sequence). The CDR3 is 15 amino acids. The V gene lost 5 bases and the J gene lost 5 bases, with 18 bases spanning the gap. For the CDR3, the DNA is TGTGCCAGCAGCCACGGGGCCGGGGGTGAGGAGACCCAGTACTTC. Its translation is CASSHGAGGEETQYF.

This clone has only a few counts. The chain links TRBV4-3 to TRBJ2-6; a possible D gene is TRBD1 (5 bases). Germline V gene lookup returns CDR1 LGHNA and CDR2 YSLEER. Trimming pared 0 bases from V and 4 bases from J, leaving 16 bases between. CDR3 size: 18 residues. The CDR3 nucleotides are TGCGCCAGCAGCCAAGATTCTCAGGGTTTAGGGGGGGCCAACGTCCTGACTTTC. Protein: CASSQDSQGLGGANVLTF.

The chain carries TRBV30 and TRBJ2-3; possibly TRBD1 for D (6 bases). Trimming removed 0 bases from V and 1 base from J, with 14 bases in between. The germline gives CDR1 GTSNPN, CDR2 SVGIG (reference sequence). The CDR3 totals 16 residues. CDR3: CAWSVSTDSRTDTQYF. The CDR3 coding sequence is TGTGCCTGGAGTGTATCCACGGACAGCCGCACAGATACGCAGTATTTT.

The gene calls are TRBV29-1 and TRBJ2-7; D perhaps matches TRBD1 (6 bases). The CDR3 has 15 residues. In germline, CDR1 is SQVTM, CDR2 ANQGSEA. With 7 bases removed from V and 0 bases from J, the gap between germline ends came to 19 bases. The CDR3 region is CSAAGPRGNSYEQYF. For the CDR3, the DNA is TGCAGCGCAGCAGGGCCTAGGGGGAACTCCTACGAGCAGTACTTC.

The rearrangement joins TRBV10-2 to TRBJ2-7; 9 bases line up with TRBD1. The V gene's germline CDR1 is WSHSY and CDR2 SAAADI. This CDR3 comprises 14 residues. Trimming took 2 bases from V and 7 from J; bases not matched to a gene: 6. The CDR3 sequence: CASSEEQGAGEQYF. The CDR3 DNA reads as TGCGCCAGCAGTGAGGAACAGGGGGCGGGGGAGCAGTACTTC.

The chain links TRBV15 to TRBJ2-5; D perhaps matches TRBD1 (7 bases). Per the germline V gene, CDR1 is LNHNV and CDR2 is YYDKDF (reference sequence). This CDR3 comprises 14 residues. Trimming pared 1 base from V and 5 bases from J, leaving 11 bases between. The CDR3 loop reads CATSRGTGGETQYF. The CDR3 region has the DNA TGTGCCACCAGCAGAGGGACAGGAGGGGAGACCCAGTACTTC.